The 30 T cell receptor beta chains given below trace back to one sample, sequenced in a study of CD8 T cells in Susac syndrome. RNA totalling about 0.5 to 1 ug underwent reverse transcription with random hexamers. TCRdb analysed the immunoSEQ multiplex PCR reads with MiXCR anew, one entry per CDR3 protein. The sample contains 200,000 to 250,000 distinct CDR3 sequences, around 96% of which appear only once. The sequenced sample was CD4+ T cells from PBMCs. These receptors all come from a human donor with multiple sclerosis.

On this clonotype itself: One junction end does not reproduce the germline sequence, and a read error may be involved. V gene TRBV30 combines with J gene TRBJ1-4; no clear D gene. The CDR3 totals 14 residues. Germline CDR1 GTSNPN, CDR2 SVGIG (reference sequence). Here the CDR3 reads CAWSVDLGPAQRIF. Here the CDR3 DNA reads TGTGCCTGGAGTGTAGATCTGGGTCCGGCGCAGCGGATTTTT.

The chain has TRBV29-1 and TRBJ1-5; 10 bases are shared with TRBD1. CDR1 and CDR2 (germline): SQVTM, ANQGSEA. Unmatched junction bases numbered 4, after V lost 6 bases and J lost 5 bases. CDR3 length: 13 amino acids. The CDR3 sequence is CSVGQGDYQPQHF. The CDR3 bases are TGCAGCGTCGGACAGGGGGATTATCAGCCCCAGCATTTT.

The rearrangement links TRBV2 to TRBJ2-3; D is ambiguous. In germline, CDR1 is SNHLY, CDR2 FYNNEI. V lost 8 bases, J lost 4 bases, and 13 bases lay in between. CDR3 length equals 13 residues. CDR3 sequence: CASSTERADTQYF. The CDR3 region has the DNA TGTGCCAGCTCTACAGAAAGAGCAGATACGCAGTATTTT.

The V call is TRBV30, the J call TRBJ1-1; D perhaps matches TRBD1 (5 bases). Deletions cut 5 bases from V and 4 bases from J, with 17 bases between. The CDR3 spans 14 residues. From germline, CDR1 is GTSNPN and CDR2 SVGIG (reference sequence). CDR3 protein: CAWVGGAVGTEAFF. In DNA form, the CDR3 reads TGTGCCTGGGTCGGCGGGGCTGTGGGCACTGAAGCTTTCTTT.

The chain carries TRBV23-1 and TRBJ2-4, with D possibly called TRBD1 or TRBD2 (5 bases each). TRBV23-1 is an open reading frame, and its role is uncertain. The CDR3 is made up of 14 amino acids. The V end lost 10 bases, the J end lost 8 bases, and 21 bases lay between the germline ends. CDR3 in DNA: TGCGCCATCTCCCTAAGTGGGGGTTCGGACATTCAGTACTTC. Protein product: CAISLSGGSDIQYF.

This clonotype appeared a single time. The chain links TRBV19 to TRBJ1-2; 9 positions agree with TRBD1. The V gene end was trimmed by 9 bases and the J gene end by 4 bases; junction bases not matched to a gene: 9. CDR3 length: 14 amino acids. Germline loops: CDR1 LNHDA, CDR2 SQIVND (reference sequence). The DNA for the CDR3 is TGTGCCAGCCTGGAGGGACAGGGAAGCTATGGCTACACCTTC. Its protein is CASLEGQGSYGYTF.

The genes are TRBV4-1 and TRBJ1-2, with D possibly TRBD1 on 5 matching bases. The CDR3 length is 16 residues. Germline CDR1 reads MGHRA; CDR2 reads YSYEKL. V lost 5 bases, J lost 7 bases, and 23 bases lay in between. The chain's CDR3 is CASSYARVGGSTGYTF. The CDR3 nucleotides read TGCGCCAGCAGCTACGCGAGAGTGGGGGGGTCGACTGGCTACACCTTC.

This chain joins TRBV30 and TRBJ2-7; D is possibly TRBD1 or TRBD2 (6 bases each). V shed 5 bases and J shed 8 bases, with 16 bases lying between them. This CDR3 is 12 amino acids long. Germline CDR1 and CDR2: GTSNPN and SVGIG (reference sequence). CDR3 loop: CAWQTDGGQQYF. For the CDR3, the DNA is TGTGCCTGGCAGACGGACGGGGGCCAGCAGTACTTC.

V and J are TRBV12-3 or TRBV12-4 and TRBJ1-2; no definite D call. V was pared by 1 base and J by 6 bases, with 9 bases between. This CDR3 spans 13 amino acids. CDR3: CASSLEGNDGYTF. For the CDR3, the DNA is TGTGCCAGCAGTTTAGAGGGCAACGATGGCTACACCTTC.

The rearrangement joins TRBV6-5 to TRBJ2-1; tentative D call: TRBD2 (6 bases). V was shortened by 6 bases and J by 1 base, with 10 bases between the two germline ends. The CDR3 is made up of 14 amino acids. The V gene's germline CDR1 is MNHEY and CDR2 SVGAGI. The CDR3 DNA is TGTGCCAGCAGGCGGGACTCGTCCTACAATGAGCAGTTCTTC. It specifies CASRRDSSYNEQFF.

The chain combines TRBV13 with TRBJ2-7; D might be TRBD2 (5 bases). CDR3 length: 14 amino acids. V lost 3 bases and J lost 0, with 9 bases in between. Germline V gene sequence: CDR1 PRHDT, CDR2 FYEKMQ (reference sequence). CDR3 bases: TGTGCCAGCAGCTTCTCCGGGGACTCCTACGAGCAGTACTTC. The encoded protein is CASSFSGDSYEQYF.

The J gene is TRBJ2-1, the V gene TRBV9; D gene unclear. The V gene's germline CDR1 is SGDLS and CDR2 YYNGEE. The CDR3 covers 13 residues. The V and J ends lost 2 bases and 7 bases respectively, with 10 bases between them. CDR3 sequence (DNA): TGTGCCAGCAGCGTTGGTGTAGGGAATGAGCAGTTCTTC. Its translation: CASSVGVGNEQFF.

The chain carries TRBV7-2 and TRBJ2-7, with a tentative D call TRBD1 (5 bases). Germline V gene sequence: CDR1 SGHTA, CDR2 FQGNSA. This CDR3 is built from 14 residues. Trimming cost V 1 base and J 2 bases, with 9 bases left between them. The CDR3 sequence is CASSLEPGPYEQYF. The CDR3 region has the DNA TGTGCCAGCAGCTTAGAGCCAGGGCCCTACGAGCAGTACTTC.

The CDR3 here is CSVGQTYEQYF. CDR3 nucleotide sequence: TGCAGCGTTGGACAGACCTACGAGCAGTACTTC. The J gene is TRBJ2-7, the V gene TRBV29-1; D might be TRBD1 (5 bases). Looked up from germline, CDR1 is SQVTM and CDR2 is ANQGSEA. Between the trimmed V and J ends, which lost 4 bases and 2 bases, there was a span of 6 bases. This CDR3 comprises 11 residues.

This clonotype occurred once. V gene TRBV9 combines with J gene TRBJ2-5, with D unclear. The CDR3 length is 15 residues. Germline V CDR1 and CDR2: SGDLS, YYNGEE. Trimming removed 0 bases from V and 1 base from J, with 10 bases in between. The CDR3 bases are TGTGCCAGCAGCGTAGGACCCCACCCCCAAGAGACCCAGTACTTC. Residues: CASSVGPHPQETQYF.

The chain carries TRBV9 and TRBJ2-3, with TRBD1 matching 10 bases. Trimming took 3 bases from V and 1 from J; bases not matched to a gene: 5. CDR1 is SGDLS and CDR2 is YYNGEE in the germline V gene. The CDR3 runs to 16 residues. DNA for the CDR3: TGTGCCAGCAGCGAACGACAGGGGGCTGGCACAGATACGCAGTATTTT. Translated: CASSERQGAGTDTQYF.

The V call is TRBV27, the J call TRBJ2-4, with D possibly being TRBD2 (6 bases). V dropped 6 bases and J dropped 10 bases, with 25 bases sitting between them. Germline CDR1 and CDR2: MNHEY and SMNVEV (reference sequence). The CDR3 length is 16 residues. Here the CDR3 reads CASSPMAISGPMIQYF. The CDR3 DNA reads TGTGCCAGCAGCCCGATGGCTATTAGCGGACCAATGATTCAGTACTTC.

This chain uses TRBV29-1 with TRBJ1-1, with TRBD1 matching 10 bases. CDR3 length equals 15 residues. CDR1 SQVTM and CDR2 ANQGSEA come from the germline V gene. V shed 4 bases and J 0 bases; nucleotides not matched to a gene: 5. In nucleotides, the CDR3 is TGCAGCGTTGTCGGGACAGGGGACATGAACACTGAAGCTTTCTTT. Protein product: CSVVGTGDMNTEAFF. The full variable domain, its missing parts supplied by reference TRBV29-1 and TRBJ1-1, is SAVISQKPSRDICQRGTSLTIQCQVDSQVTMMFWYRQQPGQSLTLIATANQGSEATYESGFVIDKFPISRPNLTFSTLTVSNMSPEDSSIYLCSVVGTGDMNTEAFFGQGTRLTVV.

This clonotype came up a few times. This chain uses TRBV11-2 with TRBJ2-1; 9 nucleotides match TRBD2. Germline values: CDR1 SGHAT, CDR2 FQNNGV. This CDR3 is built from 15 residues. Trimming at V came to 7 bases and at J to 5 bases, leaving 9 bases not matched to a gene. The CDR3 spells CASINLAGRNNEQFF. CDR3 DNA: TGTGCCAGCATCAACCTAGCGGGAAGAAACAATGAGCAGTTCTTC.

The chain is built from TRBV2 and TRBJ1-5, with TRBD1 matching over 10 bases. Germline CDR1 SNHLY, CDR2 FYNNEI. The CDR3 contains 15 residues. V shed 3 bases and J 6 bases; nucleotides not matched to a gene: 5. In DNA form, the CDR3 reads TGTGCCAGCAGTGAGGACAGGGGGTTGGGTCAGCCCCAGCATTTT. This sequence encodes CASSEDRGLGQPQHF. Combining the CDR3 with reference TRBV2 and TRBJ1-5 gives the whole variable domain EPEVTQTPSHQVTQMGQEVILRCVPISNHLYFYWYRQILGQKVEFLVSFYNNEISEKSEIFDDQFSVERPDGSNFTLKIRSTKLEDSAMYFCASSEDRGLGQPQHFGDGTRLSIL.

The chain employs TRBV12-3 or TRBV12-4 and TRBJ1-1; TRBD1 is a possible D gene (6 bases). The length of the CDR3 is 16 residues. The V end was cut by 5 bases, the J end by 5 bases, with 21 bases between. CDR3 in amino acids: CASSPRIRGAATEAFF. The CDR3, as DNA: TGTGCCAGCAGTCCCCGAATTAGGGGGGCAGCTACTGAAGCTTTCTTT.

This chain connects TRBV2 to TRBJ2-2; tentative D call: TRBD1 (7 bases). Trimming shortened V by 6 bases and J by 4 bases, and 15 bases separated the two germline ends. Germline V gene lookup returns CDR1 SNHLY and CDR2 FYNNEI. This CDR3 comprises 15 residues. The CDR3 region has the DNA TGTGCCAGCAGACGCGGGACAGTACCCACCGGGGAGCTGTTTTTT. Its translation: CASRRGTVPTGELFF.

J is TRBJ1-1 and V is TRBV12-3 or TRBV12-4; the D is unclear. The CDR3 is 11 residues long. Between the trimmed V and J ends, which lost 3 bases and 11 bases, there was a span of 10 bases. Here the CDR3 reads CASSFGTGAFF. The CDR3 region has the DNA TGTGCCAGCAGTTTTGGAACTGGGGCTTTCTTT.

The chain is built from TRBV2 and TRBJ2-1, with 7 positions matching TRBD2. CDR3 length: 16 residues. From germline, CDR1 is SNHLY and CDR2 FYNNEI. V was clipped by 0 bases and J by 10 bases; unmatched bases: 12. The CDR3 loop reads CASSEAERGHEGEQFF. The DNA for the CDR3 is TGTGCCAGCAGTGAAGCGGAGCGGGGCCACGAGGGAGAGCAGTTCTTC.

This clonotype has only one observation. CDR3 protein: CASSSQGAGSYEQYF. In nucleotides, the CDR3 is TGTGCCAGCAGCTCGCAGGGGGCCGGATCCTACGAGCAGTACTTC. This chain connects TRBV7-2 to TRBJ2-7; 8 positions agree with TRBD1. V shed 4 bases and J 1 base; nucleotides not matched to a gene: 6. The CDR3 is 15 amino acids. Germline CDR1 SGHTA, CDR2 FQGNSA.

The rearrangement uses TRBV9 and TRBJ2-5, with unresolved D. Trimming cost V 0 bases and J 4 bases, with 10 bases left between them. The CDR3 runs 14 residues. Germline V CDR1 and CDR2: SGDLS, YYNGEE. CDR3 nucleotide sequence: TGTGCCAGCAGCGTAGGGGGTAGCATAGAGACCCAGTACTTC. The encoded protein is CASSVGGSIETQYF.

The rearrangement links TRBV2 to TRBJ2-7, with a weak D call TRBD1 (5 bases). CDR3 length: 12 residues. CDR1 is SNHLY, CDR2 FYNNEI, per germline. V lost 7 bases to trimming and J lost 9 bases, with 16 bases between them. The CDR3 nucleotides are TGTGCCAGCATGAGTACAGGAAATTGGCAGTACTTC. Translated: CASMSTGNWQYF.

This sequence joins TRBV24-1 and TRBJ1-5, with TRBD1 as a possible D gene (6 bases). The V end was cut by 7 bases, the J end by 9 bases, with 15 bases between. There are 13 residues in the CDR3. Germline-derived CDR1 and CDR2 are KGHDR and SFDVKD. CDR3 in amino acids: CATSPRGGGPQHF. Here the CDR3 DNA reads TGTGCCACCAGCCCCAGGGGAGGCGGGCCCCAGCATTTT.

The V call is TRBV27, the J call TRBJ2-1; 12 bases line up with TRBD2. This CDR3 has 17 amino acids. Germline V gene lookup returns CDR1 MNHEY and CDR2 SMNVEV (reference sequence). V trimming: 5 bases; J trimming: 0 bases; junction bases outside the gene matches: 5. The CDR3 reads CASSPGLAGSSYNEQFF. The CDR3 bases are TGTGCCAGCAGTCCGGGACTAGCGGGTAGCTCCTACAATGAGCAGTTCTTC.

This sequence joins TRBV7-9 and TRBJ2-2, with 9 bases identical to TRBD2. J gave up 7 bases and V 4 bases, and 4 bases lay outside the gene matches. CDR3 size: 14 residues. Germline V gene data show CDR1 as SEHNR and CDR2 as FQNEAQ (reference sequence). The CDR3: CASSSSGNHGELFF. Written as DNA, the CDR3 is TGTGCCAGCAGCTCTAGCGGGAATCACGGGGAGCTGTTTTTT.